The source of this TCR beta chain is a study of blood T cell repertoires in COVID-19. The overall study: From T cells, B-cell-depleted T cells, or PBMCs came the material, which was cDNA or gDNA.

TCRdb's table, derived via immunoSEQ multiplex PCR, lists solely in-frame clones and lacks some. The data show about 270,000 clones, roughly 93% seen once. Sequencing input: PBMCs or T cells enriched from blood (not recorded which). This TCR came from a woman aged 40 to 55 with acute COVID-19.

The CDR3 protein is CATTGVYQPQHF. The DNA for the CDR3 is TGTGCCACCACAGGGGTATATCAGCCCCAGCATTTT. V is TRBV28 and J is TRBJ1-5; 7 nucleotides align to TRBD1. V trimming: 10 bases; J trimming: 5 bases; junction bases outside the gene matches: 5. The germline gives CDR1 MDHEN, CDR2 SYDVKM. This CDR3 comprises 12 residues.